The 6 T cell receptor beta chains given below trace back to one sample, sequenced in a study of T-cell reconstitution after alpha-beta-depleted transplantation in children. Unique molecular identifiers featured in how the TCRbeta library was prepared. Each CDR3 protein gets one entry after TCRdb re-called the PCR reads with MiXCR. The sample has 900,000 or so distinct CDR3 sequences; approximately 15% are singletons. The starting material was PBMCs, mostly from graft donor cells, obtained 360 days after TCRalphabeta/CD19-depleted stem cell transplant. These receptors were collected from a male patient younger than 18 who had a stem cell transplant for acute lymphoblastic leukemia, so the T cells may come from the graft donor.

The rearrangement links TRBV10-3 to TRBJ2-3; D perhaps matches TRBD2 (5 bases). Germline CDR1 and CDR2: ENHRY and SYGVKD. The CDR3 loop spans 14 amino acids. The V gene lost 7 bases and the J gene lost 6 bases, with 17 bases spanning the gap. The CDR3 spells CAIKAEFRTDTQYF. CDR3 nucleotide sequence: TGTGCCATCAAAGCGGAGTTTAGGACGGATACGCAGTATTTT.

This clonotype was counted only a few times. A junction boundary mismatches the germline segment, possibly from a read error. The chain carries TRBV6-1 and TRBJ2-1; no reliable D call. Germline V gives CDR1 MNHNS, CDR2 SASEGT. The CDR3 spans 14 residues. The CDR3, as DNA: TGTGCCAGCATTGAAACCTTCGTGAGCAATGAGCAGTTCTTC. Protein: CASIETFVSNEQFF.

This clonotype appeared a few times. The chain carries TRBV9 and TRBJ2-7, with 10 bases identical to TRBD1. The CDR3 has 14 residues. The V gene end was trimmed by 0 bases and the J gene end by 5 bases; junction bases not matched to a gene: 2. From germline, CDR1 is SGDLS and CDR2 YYNGEE. CDR3 sequence (DNA): TGTGCCAGCAGCGTAGACGGACAGGGGGACGAGCAGTACTTC. Its translation: CASSVDGQGDEQYF.

J is TRBJ1-3 and V is TRBV7-6, with 7 bases fitting TRBD1. CDR3 length: 15 amino acids. Unmatched junction bases numbered 7, after V lost 1 base and J lost 7 bases. Germline-derived CDR1 and CDR2 are SGHVS and FNYEAQ. CDR3 region: CASSLGNRGRNTIYF. The CDR3 bases are TGTGCCAGCAGCTTAGGGAACAGGGGCAGGAACACCATATATTTT.

CDR3 nucleotides: TGTGCCAGCAGCCGAAGCCCCCCCTCCTACAATGAGCAGTTCTTC. Translating it yields CASSRSPPSYNEQFF. The J gene is TRBJ2-1, the V gene TRBV5-5; D is unclear. This CDR3 spans 15 amino acids. Germline CDR1 and CDR2: SGHKS and YYEKEE (reference sequence). The V and J ends lost 4 bases and 0 bases respectively, with 11 bases between them.

The chain joins TRBV29-1 to TRBJ2-7; D is possibly TRBD1 (7 bases). The germline V gene encodes CDR1 SQVTM and CDR2 ANQGSEA. The germline V and J ends were trimmed by 4 bases and 4 bases, with 17 bases remaining between them. The CDR3 is 14 residues long. The CDR3 region has the DNA TGCAGCGTTGCTCCAGGGGGGAAGTGGTACGAGCAGTACTTC. Amino acid sequence: CSVAPGGKWYEQYF.